This is a list of T cell receptor beta chains from one sample in a study of naive and memory T cell subsets. TCRdb reprocessed the UMI-ligation and nested PCR reads with MiXCR, giving one entry per CDR3 protein. Here the sample spans tens of thousands of distinct CDR3 sequences, roughly 13% being singletons. The sample was central memory CD4+ T cells from blood. These receptors were obtained from a human donor in good health. Both conserved end residues are part of each CDR3. A D gene is named only where the DNA matches it firmly. The size field is filled for only some rows; it gives once, few, many or a size class.

TRBV10-3	.	TRBJ2-3	.	CAISDPRRTSTDTQYF	TGTGCCATCAGTGACCCCCGCCGGACTAGCACAGATACGCAGTATTTT
TRBV5-5	.	TRBJ1-1	many	CASSLEVRLNTEAFF	TGTGCCAGCAGCTTGGAGGTCAGGTTGAACACTGAAGCTTTCTTT
TRBV25-1	.	TRBJ2-3	few	CASSGDRGGTDTQYF	TGTGCCAGCAGTGGAGACAGGGGAGGGACAGATACGCAGTATTTT
TRBV7-9	TRBD1	TRBJ1-1	many	CASSEGTASQAFF	TGTGCCAGCAGCGAAGGGACAGCCTCTCAGGCTTTCTTT
TRBV7-2	.	TRBJ2-7	.	CASSLAPGTYEQYF	TGTGCCAGCAGCTTAGCGCCTGGTACCTACGAGCAGTACTTC
TRBV29-1	TRBD1	TRBJ2-3	many	CSVGTGRAADTQYF	TGCAGCGTTGGGACAGGGCGTGCAGCAGATACGCAGTATTTT
TRBV28	.	TRBJ2-3	many	CASKQGSTSTDTQYF	TGTGCCAGCAAACAAGGCTCTACTAGCACAGATACGCAGTATTTT
TRBV20-1	TRBD1	TRBJ2-3	.	CSARDLFQQGATDTQYF	TGCAGTGCTAGAGATCTTTTTCAACAGGGGGCAACAGATACGCAGTATTTT
TRBV28	.	TRBJ1-1	few	CASSLGRRNTEAFF	TGTGCCAGCAGTTTAGGTAGGCGTAACACTGAAGCTTTCTTT
TRBV3-1	.	TRBJ2-2	few	CASSFEQNTGELFF	TGTGCCAGCAGCTTCGAGCAGAACACCGGGGAGCTGTTTTTT
TRBV19	.	TRBJ2-2	.	CASQPRITGELFF	TGTGCCAGTCAACCCAGAATCACCGGGGAGCTGTTTTTT
TRBV5-1	TRBD2	TRBJ2-2	.	CASSLGSGAKPGELFF	TGCGCCAGCAGCTTGGGGAGCGGGGCCAAGCCCGGGGAGCTGTTTTTT
TRBV6-6	.	TRBJ2-7	few	CASGPRDTSYEQYF	TGTGCCAGCGGCCCGCGGGACACCTCCTACGAGCAGTACTTC
TRBV6-2/TRBV6-3	.	TRBJ2-6	.	CASTRSGANVLTF	TGTGCCAGCACCCGCTCTGGGGCCAACGTCCTGACTTTC
TRBV20-1	.	TRBJ1-4	few	CSARGKTGNTNEKLFF	TGCAGTGCTAGAGGGAAGACGGGGAACACTAATGAAAAACTGTTTTTT
TRBV2	.	TRBJ1-5	few	CASALRRDNQPQHF	TGTGCCAGCGCCCTAAGAAGAGACAATCAGCCCCAGCATTTT
TRBV4-3	.	TRBJ2-7	many	CASSQWGTYEQYF	TGCGCCAGCAGCCAATGGGGGACCTACGAGCAGTACTTC